Presented here are 20 T cell receptor beta chains from one specimen sequenced in a study of blood T cell repertoires in COVID-19. The repertoire was sequenced with immunoSEQ multiplex PCR; TCRdb's copy has only in-frame clones and lacks some. The sample holds 45,000 to 55,000 clones, around 90% seen once. Sequenced input: peripheral blood. All receptors come from a man aged 50-59 years with active COVID-19.

CDR3 sequence: CASSQTGLLSGANVLTF. Here the CDR3 DNA reads TGTGCCAGCAGCCAAACCGGTCTTTTATCCGGGGCCAACGTCCTGACTTTC. This rearrangement joins TRBV14 to TRBJ2-6, with D unresolved. There are 17 residues in the CDR3. V shed 2 bases and J shed 4 bases, with 15 bases lying between them. From germline, CDR1 is SGHDN and CDR2 FVKESK.

V gene TRBV7-2 combines with J gene TRBJ1-1, with 7 bases lining up with TRBD1. The CDR3 has 15 amino acids. Germline lookup yields CDR1 SGHTA and CDR2 FQGNSA. With 1 base clipped from V and 1 base from J, the junction kept 3 bases outside the gene matches. The CDR3 DNA sequence: TGTGCCAGCAGCTTAGGAGGGACAGCGAACACTGAAGCTTTCTTT. This gives the protein CASSLGGTANTEAFF.

V and J are TRBV19 and TRBJ2-3, with TRBD2 matching 12 bases. This CDR3 is built from 16 residues. The junction had 5 bases not matched to a gene; V was cut back by 5 bases and J by 2 bases. The germline V gene has CDR1 LNHDA and CDR2 SQIVND (reference sequence). The CDR3 reads CASSARLAGDTDTQYF. CDR3 bases: TGTGCCAGTAGTGCGCGACTAGCGGGAGACACAGATACGCAGTATTTT.

The chain carries TRBV3-1 (or the pseudogene TRBV3-2) and TRBJ2-7; 13 nucleotides match TRBD2. Per germline, CDR1 LGHDT and CDR2 YNNKEL (reference sequence). V shed 4 bases and J 6 bases; nucleotides not matched to a gene: 3. The CDR3 has 14 residues. This chain's CDR3 is CASSPGLAGAEQYF. Here the CDR3 DNA reads TGTGCCAGCAGCCCCGGACTAGCGGGAGCCGAGCAGTACTTC.

The chain uses TRBV11-2 and TRBJ2-3; 7 bases map to TRBD2. The CDR3 covers 18 residues. The ends lost 2 bases at V and 4 bases at J; junction bases unmatched: 15. CDR1 and CDR2 (germline): SGHAT, FQNNGV. CDR3 in amino acids: CASSLRRFGGSIADTQYF. The CDR3 DNA follows: TGTGCCAGCAGCTTAAGAAGGTTTGGCGGGAGCATCGCAGATACGCAGTATTTT.

J is TRBJ2-7 and V is TRBV28; D is unclear. Germline-derived CDR1 and CDR2 are MDHEN and SYDVKM. The CDR3 extends over 13 amino acids. The V end lost 5 bases, the J end lost 1 base, and 9 bases lay between the germline ends. The CDR3 bases are TGTGCCAGCAGTCCGCAACAATCCTACGAGCAGTACTTC. Translating gives CASSPQQSYEQYF.

The CDR3 DNA sequence: TGTGCCAGAACCCGGGAGGATGGCTACACCTTC. It codes for CARTREDGYTF. This sequence joins TRBV19 and TRBJ1-2; no reliable D call. Per the germline V gene, CDR1 is LNHDA and CDR2 is SQIVND (reference sequence). The ends were cut back, 9 bases at V and 6 bases at J, with 11 bases in the middle. This CDR3 comprises 11 residues.

The chain combines TRBV19 with TRBJ1-4; possible D gene TRBD1, 5 bases. Trimming removed 4 bases from V and 0 bases from J, with 15 bases in between. The CDR3 covers 17 residues. The germline gives CDR1 LNHDA, CDR2 SQIVND (reference sequence). The CDR3 DNA reads as TGTGCCAGTAGTAATAGGGGACTGGGAGCAACTAATGAAAAACTGTTTTTT. It is translated as CASSNRGLGATNEKLFF.

This chain links TRBV19 with TRBJ1-4; D is unresolved. V dropped 5 bases and J dropped 3 bases, with 16 bases sitting between them. The CDR3 sequence is 16 residues long. CDR1 and CDR2 from the germline V gene are LNHDA and SQIVND (reference sequence). CDR3 coding DNA: TGTGCCAGTAGTTTACCTGACACTCCGGCTAATGAAAAACTGTTTTTT. It translates to CASSLPDTPANEKLFF.

V gene TRBV11-2 combines with J gene TRBJ2-3, with 10 bases aligning to TRBD2. This CDR3 is 16 amino acids long. In germline, CDR1 is SGHAT, CDR2 FQNNGV. V lost 2 bases, J lost 2 bases, and 4 bases stayed unmatched. CDR3 sequence reads: CASSLQRGGTTDTQYF. As DNA, the CDR3 is TGTGCCAGCAGCTTACAGCGGGGGGGAACCACAGATACGCAGTATTTT.

This rearrangement joins TRBV6-5 to TRBJ2-7; 11 positions agree with TRBD2. CDR3 length equals 13 residues. Germline V CDR1 and CDR2: MNHEY, SVGAGI. V trimming: 5 bases; J trimming: 5 bases; junction bases outside the gene matches: 2. CDR3 nucleotides: TGTGCCAGCAGTCTAGCGGGAGGCCACGAGCAGTACTTC. It specifies CASSLAGGHEQYF.

The chain has TRBV2 and TRBJ2-1, with 7 bases fitting TRBD2. The length of the CDR3 is 14 residues. Germline assignment: CDR1 SNHLY and CDR2 FYNNEI. Trimming took 7 bases from V and 0 from J; bases not matched to a gene: 3. The CDR3 sequence is CASTERDSYNEQFF. The CDR3 DNA reads as TGTGCCAGCACAGAGCGGGACTCCTACAATGAGCAGTTCTTC.

The chain recombines TRBV3-1 (or the pseudogene TRBV3-2) with TRBJ1-6; D not certain. Per the germline V gene, CDR1 is LGHDT and CDR2 is YNNKEL (reference sequence). CDR3 size: 16 residues. Trimming removed 1 base from V and 0 bases from J, with 7 bases in between. The CDR3 loop is CASSQGGSSYNSPLHF. CDR3 bases: TGTGCCAGCAGCCAAGGCGGTAGCTCCTATAATTCACCCCTCCACTTT.

The gene calls are TRBV27 and TRBJ2-5; no reliable D call. CDR3 length: 11 residues. The V end was cut by 4 bases, the J end by 2 bases, with 2 bases between. The germline CDR1 and CDR2 sequences are MNHEY and SMNVEV (reference sequence). The CDR3, as DNA: TGTGCCAGCAGTTCTCAAGAGACCCAGTACTTC. It translates to CASSSQETQYF.

V is TRBV7-9 and J is TRBJ1-5, with TRBD1 matching over 10 bases. Germline values: CDR1 SEHNR, CDR2 FQNEAQ (reference sequence). The ends lost 5 bases at V and 7 bases at J; junction bases unmatched: 5. The CDR3 spans 14 residues. The CDR3 sequence: CASSRQGAEQPQHF. The CDR3, as DNA: TGTGCCAGCAGCAGACAGGGGGCCGAACAGCCCCAGCATTTT.

In its sample, this clone was seen a few times. V and J are TRBV3-1 (or the pseudogene TRBV3-2) and TRBJ1-2, with TRBD1 identical over 8 bases. With 6 bases clipped from V and 7 bases from J, the junction kept 7 bases outside the gene matches. CDR3 length equals 13 residues. Germline V lookup: CDR1 LGHDT, CDR2 YNNKEL (reference sequence). CDR3 DNA: TGTGCCAGCAGTCGCCTGACAGGGGCTGGCTACACCTTC. Its translation is CASSRLTGAGYTF.

CDR3 in amino acids: CASSGRGLQETQYF. The CDR3 coding sequence is TGTGCCAGTAGTGGCAGGGGGCTTCAAGAGACCCAGTACTTC. The V and J genes are TRBV19 and TRBJ2-5; TRBD1 agrees at 8 bases. CDR1 LNHDA and CDR2 SQIVND come from the germline V gene (reference sequence). Unmatched junction bases numbered 4, after V lost 5 bases and J lost 2 bases. The CDR3 loop spans 14 amino acids.

The chain carries TRBV7-9 and TRBJ2-3; maybe TRBD2 (5 bases). The CDR3 is made up of 14 amino acids. The V and J ends lost 5 bases and 2 bases respectively, with 11 bases between them. Germline values: CDR1 SEHNR, CDR2 FQNEAQ (reference sequence). The CDR3 DNA reads as TGTGCCAGCAGCCCCAGCGGTTTCACAGATACGCAGTATTTT. Encoded protein: CASSPSGFTDTQYF.

A few counts support this clone. This rearrangement joins TRBV27 to TRBJ1-2, with D unresolved. V was pared by 1 base and J by 5 bases, with 14 bases between. Germline values: CDR1 MNHEY, CDR2 SMNVEV (reference sequence). This CDR3 region has 15 residues. CDR3 DNA: TGTGCCAGCAGTTTATTGTGGGGAGCTGGGTATGGCTACACCTTC. Amino acids: CASSLLWGAGYGYTF.

The chain uses TRBV28 and TRBJ2-4, with a tentative D call TRBD2 (5 bases). The germline gives CDR1 MDHEN, CDR2 SYDVKM. V lost 7 bases and J 3 bases, leaving 19 bases between the germline ends. The CDR3 totals 16 residues. The chain's CDR3 is CASTSLEGRGKNIQYF. CDR3 bases: TGTGCCAGCACTAGTCTCGAGGGAAGAGGCAAAAACATTCAGTACTTC.